These 12 T cell receptor beta chains were all obtained from the same sample, sequenced in a study of blood T cells in healthy people across ages. The second PCR ran 7 to 11 cycles with a sample-barcoded 5' primer and J-beta primers. TCRdb analysed the 5' RACE reads with MiXCR anew, one entry per CDR3 protein. This sample has hundreds of thousands of distinct CDR3 sequences, with 58% found just once. What was sequenced was blood. These receptors were taken from a man aged 25-45 years in good health.

V and J are TRBV27 and TRBJ2-7; D gene uncertain. Germline-derived CDR1 and CDR2 are MNHEY and SMNVEV (reference sequence). The CDR3 totals 13 residues. V was clipped by 4 bases and J by 2 bases, with 9 bases between them. CDR3 in amino acids: CASSSPPTYEQYF. The CDR3 DNA is TGTGCCAGCAGTTCTCCCCCTACCTACGAGCAGTACTTC.

This clonotype turned up a few times. The V call is TRBV7-2, the J call TRBJ1-2, with D uncertain. The germline CDR1 and CDR2 sequences are SGHTA and FQGNSA. The CDR3 spans 13 residues. Trimming shortened V by 9 bases and J by 1 base, and 12 bases separated the two germline ends. The CDR3 nucleotides are TGTGCCAGTAGTCGGGAGGGTAACTATGGCTACACCTTC. It yields the protein CASSREGNYGYTF.

This clonotype came up a few times. The chain employs TRBV6-4 and TRBJ1-1; D gene ambiguous. The CDR3 extends over 13 amino acids. Germline V gives CDR1 MRHNA, CDR2 SNTAGT. Trimming cost V 5 bases and J 3 bases, with 10 bases left between them. CDR3 nucleotide sequence: TGTGCCAGCAGTTTATCCCGGGACACTGAAGCTTTCTTT. The encoded protein is CASSLSRDTEAFF.

The rearrangement links TRBV10-3 to TRBJ2-7, with D possibly matching TRBD2 (5 bases). The CDR3 has 13 residues. With 4 bases removed from V and 0 bases from J, the gap between germline ends came to 7 bases. CDR1 and CDR2 (germline): ENHRY, SYGVKD. Here the CDR3 reads CAISVSDSYEQYF. CDR3 bases: TGTGCCATCAGTGTTAGCGACTCCTACGAGCAGTACTTC.

This clonotype was observed a few times. The chain carries TRBV6-1 and TRBJ2-1; TRBD2 is a possible D gene (5 bases). V lost 7 bases and J 0 bases, leaving 10 bases between the germline ends. The CDR3 consists of 14 residues. CDR1 and CDR2 (germline): MNHNS, SASEGT. The CDR3 DNA follows: TGTGCCAGCATCGGAGAGGGCTCCTACAATGAGCAGTTCTTC. Protein product: CASIGEGSYNEQFF.

V usage is TRBV20-1 and J usage is TRBJ2-3; 8 nucleotides agree with TRBD2. Looked up from germline, CDR1 is DFQATT and CDR2 is SNEGSKA (reference sequence). This CDR3 spans 16 amino acids. J lost 5 bases, V lost 4 bases, and 14 bases had no gene match. The CDR3 here is CSATRALGLAGDTQYF. The DNA of the CDR3 is TGCAGTGCTACGAGGGCCCTGGGGCTAGCGGGAGATACGCAGTATTTT.

This clonotype was observed a few times. The rearrangement joins TRBV29-1 to TRBJ2-7; perhaps TRBD1 as D (5 bases). Germline loops: CDR1 SQVTM, CDR2 ANQGSEA. This CDR3 has 12 amino acids. V lost 4 bases, J lost 3 bases, and 10 bases lay in between. CDR3 DNA sequence: TGCAGCGTTGCCAGGGCGGACTACGAGCAGTACTTC. Protein: CSVARADYEQYF.

V and J are TRBV7-8 and TRBJ2-1; D remains unclear. Germline assignment: CDR1 SGHVS and CDR2 FQNEAQ. CDR3 length equals 15 residues. Trimming left V 4 bases short and J 1 base short, with 11 bases between. DNA for the CDR3: TGTGCCAGCAGCTCAACCCGGGCGTCCTACAATGAGCAGTTCTTC. Protein: CASSSTRASYNEQFF.

The CDR3 reads CSATRTSGTRFTDTQYF. The CDR3 DNA is TGCAGTGCTACCCGGACTAGCGGAACACGCTTCACAGATACGCAGTATTTT. V is TRBV20-1 and J is TRBJ2-3; 10 bases align to TRBD2. V was pared by 4 bases and J by 2 bases, with 12 bases of the junction left unmatched. The V gene's germline CDR1 is DFQATT and CDR2 SNEGSKA (reference sequence). The CDR3 length is 17 residues.

This clonotype was observed once. CDR3 amino acids: CASSNGPGQASTNEKLFF. In DNA form, the CDR3 reads TGTGCCAGCAGCAACGGACCGGGACAGGCATCAACTAATGAAAAACTGTTTTTT. This chain joins TRBV7-9 and TRBJ1-4; 8 bases align to TRBD1. Germline assignment: CDR1 SEHNR and CDR2 FQNEAQ (reference sequence). Trimming removed 5 bases from V and 0 bases from J; junction bases left unmatched: 11. The CDR3 has 18 residues.

This clonotype was counted a single time. CDR3 sequence (DNA): TGTGCCAGCAGCCGCCCCGCTAGCGGGATTAGCACAGATACGCAGTATTTT. It yields the protein CASSRPASGISTDTQYF. The chain couples TRBV4-2 to TRBJ2-3, with TRBD2 identical over 9 bases. CDR1 and CDR2 (germline): LGHNA, YNFKEQ. CDR3 length: 17 residues. Trimming at V came to 4 bases and at J to 0 bases, leaving 8 bases not matched to a gene.

This rearrangement joins TRBV29-1 to TRBJ2-5; 10 bases line up with TRBD1. This CDR3 is built from 13 residues. Germline CDR1 SQVTM, CDR2 ANQGSEA. The V and J ends lost 6 bases and 13 bases, in that order; junction bases with no gene match: 14. This chain's CDR3 is CSVERTGGNERYF. The DNA of the CDR3 is TGCAGCGTGGAACGGACAGGGGGGAATGAGCGGTACTTC.